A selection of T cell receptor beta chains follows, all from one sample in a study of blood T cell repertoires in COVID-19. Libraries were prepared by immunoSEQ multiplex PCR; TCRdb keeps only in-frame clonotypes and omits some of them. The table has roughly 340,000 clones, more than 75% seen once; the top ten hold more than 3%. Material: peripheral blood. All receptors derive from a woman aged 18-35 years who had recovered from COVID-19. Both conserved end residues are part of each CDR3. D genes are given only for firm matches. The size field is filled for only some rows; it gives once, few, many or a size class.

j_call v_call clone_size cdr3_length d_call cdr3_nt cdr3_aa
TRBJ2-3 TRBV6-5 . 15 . TGTGCCAGCACCGAGAGGGGAGGCAGCACAGATACGCAGTATTTT CASTERGGSTDTQYF
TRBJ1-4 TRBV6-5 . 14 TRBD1 TGTGCCAGCACCAGGACAGGGAAGGGTGAAAAACTGTTTTTT CASTRTGKGEKLFF
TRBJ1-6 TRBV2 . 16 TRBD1 TGTGCCAGCAGTGAAGTCGGACAGGGGCTGAATTCACCCCTCCACTTT CASSEVGQGLNSPLHF
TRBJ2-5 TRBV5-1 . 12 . TGCGCCAGCAGCTTGGTTCGAGAGACCCAGTACTTC CASSLVRETQYF
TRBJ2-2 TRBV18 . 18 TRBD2 TGTGCCAGCTCACAAGTGAGCAGGACTAGCGAGAACACCGGGGAGCTGTTTTTT CASSQVSRTSENTGELFF
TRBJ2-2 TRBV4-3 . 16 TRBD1 TGCGCCAGCAGCCTACTACTGGGACAGGACACCGGGGAGCTGTTTTTT CASSLLLGQDTGELFF
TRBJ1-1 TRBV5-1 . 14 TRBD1 TGCGCCAGCAGCTTACACAGGGGTCACACTGAAGCTTTCTTT CASSLHRGHTEAFF
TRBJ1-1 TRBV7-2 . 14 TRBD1 TGTGCCAGCAGAATCCCCGGACAGGGCCCTGAAGCTTTCTTT CASRIPGQGPEAFF
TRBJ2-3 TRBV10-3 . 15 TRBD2 TGTGCCAGCGCGCGAATGGGAGGGGGCACAGATACGCAGTATTTT CASARMGGGTDTQYF
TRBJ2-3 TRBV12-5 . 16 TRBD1 TGTGCTAGTGGTTTGATCCTGGACAGGGCGGCAGATACGCAGTATTTT CASGLILDRAADTQYF
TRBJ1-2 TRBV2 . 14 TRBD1 TGTGCCAGGCAGGGGGTGGGAGCTAACTATGGCTACACCTTC CARQGVGANYGYTF
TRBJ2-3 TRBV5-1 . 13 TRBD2 TGCGCCAGCAGCTGGGAGACTAGCAGGTTTTCACATTTT CASSWETSRFSHF
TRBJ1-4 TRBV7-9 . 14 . TGTGCCAGCAGCTCACAGTCAACTAATGAAAAACTGTTTTTT CASSSQSTNEKLFF
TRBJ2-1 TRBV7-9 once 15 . TGTGCCAGCAGCTTCCCACAGGGACGTCTCAATGAGCAGTTCTTC CASSFPQGRLNEQFF
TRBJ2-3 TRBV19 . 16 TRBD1 TGTGCCAGTAGTAGAGACCGGGACAGGGGCACAGATACGCAGTATTTT CASSRDRDRGTDTQYF
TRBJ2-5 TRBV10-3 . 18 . TGTGCCGTCCCTATGAGCGGAGCGGGCGCCCTCCTACAAGAGACCCAGTACTTC CAVPMSGAGALLQETQYF
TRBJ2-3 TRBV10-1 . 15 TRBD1 TGCGCCAGCAGTTCGGACAGGGGCTCAGCAGATACGCAGTATTTT CASSSDRGSADTQYF
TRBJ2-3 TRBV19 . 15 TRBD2 TGTGCCAGTAGTATAGATCTAGGGACTACCTATACGCAGTATTTT CASSIDLGTTYTQYF
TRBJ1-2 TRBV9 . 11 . TGTGCCAGCAGCGTCGGCTATGGCTACACCTTC CASSVGYGYTF
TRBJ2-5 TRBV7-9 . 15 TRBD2 TGTGCCAGCAGCTTGGGACTAGCGGAACAAGAGACCCAGTACTTC CASSLGLAEQETQYF
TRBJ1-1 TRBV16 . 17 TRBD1 TGTGCCAGCAGATCCCCCGGACAGGGGTTCATGAACACTGAAGCTTTCTTT CASRSPGQGFMNTEAFF
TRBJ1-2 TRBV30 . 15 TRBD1 TGTGCCTGGAAGAGAACTCAGGACAGGAACTATGGCTACACCTTC CAWKRTQDRNYGYTF
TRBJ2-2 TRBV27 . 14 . TGTGCCAGCAGAACTAACAGGGTCACCGGGGAGCTGTTTTTT CASRTNRVTGELFF
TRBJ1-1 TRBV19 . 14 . TGTGCCAGTAGTCAGAGGACACGTCAAGGTAAAGCTTTCTTT CASSQRTRQGKAFF
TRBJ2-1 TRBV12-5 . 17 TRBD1 TGTGCTAGTGGTTTGACAAGGGACAGACTCTCCTACAATGAGCAGTTCTTC CASGLTRDRLSYNEQFF
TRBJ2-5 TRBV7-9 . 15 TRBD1 TGTGCCAGCAGCAGGACAGGGAACAACCAAGAGACCCAGTACTTC CASSRTGNNQETQYF
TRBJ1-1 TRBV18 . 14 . TGTGCCAGCTCACCTCAGGGCGGGAACACTGAAGCTTTCTTT CASSPQGGNTEAFF
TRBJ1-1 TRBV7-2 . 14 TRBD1 TGTGCCAGCAGCTTAAACCGGGACAGGGGGGCGGCTTTCTTT CASSLNRDRGAAFF
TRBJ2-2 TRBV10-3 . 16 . TGTGCCATCACCTTCGATTTAGCGCGGAACACCGGGGAGCTGTTTTTT CAITFDLARNTGELFF
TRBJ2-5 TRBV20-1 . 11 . TGCAGTGCTAGTGCTGAGGAGACCCAGTACTTC CSASAEETQYF
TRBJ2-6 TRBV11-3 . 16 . TGTGCCAGCAGCTTACAGGGGATCCCTGGGGCCAACGTCCTGACTTTC CASSLQGIPGANVLTF
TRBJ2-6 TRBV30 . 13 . TGTGCCTTACAGGTCTCTGGGGCCAACGTCCTGACTTTC CALQVSGANVLTF
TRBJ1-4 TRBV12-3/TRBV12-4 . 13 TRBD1 TGTGCCAGCGGGGGACAGAATAATGAAAAACTGTTTTTT CASGGQNNEKLFF
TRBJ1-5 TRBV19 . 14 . TGTGCCAGTAGAAACAGTAGGGGTTATCAGCCCCAGCATTTT CASRNSRGYQPQHF
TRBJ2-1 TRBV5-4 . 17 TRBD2 TGTGCCAGCAGCTCCGGACTAGCGGGAGGGCGGGGGAATGAGCAGTTCTTC CASSSGLAGGRGNEQFF
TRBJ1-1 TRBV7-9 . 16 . TGTGCCAGCAGCTCCAATTTCGGGGATCAAGGAACTGAAGCTTTCTTT CASSSNFGDQGTEAFF
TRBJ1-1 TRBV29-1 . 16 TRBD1 TGCAGCGTTGAAGATCAGTATAACAGGGGGCGGACTGAAGCTTTCTTT CSVEDQYNRGRTEAFF
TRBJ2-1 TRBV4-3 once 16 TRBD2 TGCGCCAGCAGCCAAGAACGGCTAGCGGGGTACAATGAGCAGTTCTTC CASSQERLAGYNEQFF
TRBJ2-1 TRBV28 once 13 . TGTGCCAGCAGCCCAATCAGGGGGGTAGCGCAGTTCTTC CASSPIRGVAQFF
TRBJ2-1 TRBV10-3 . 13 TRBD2 TGTGCCATCCGAGGACTAGCGGACAATGAGCAGTTCTTC CAIRGLADNEQFF
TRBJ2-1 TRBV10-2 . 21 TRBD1 TGCGCCAGCAGTGAGTCGCCGGGCTACCGACGGGACAGGGGGTCCTTCGATGAGCAGTTCTTC CASSESPGYRRDRGSFDEQFF
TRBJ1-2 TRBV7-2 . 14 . TGTGCCAGCAGCACGGACAGCGCTAACTATGGCTACACCTTC CASSTDSANYGYTF
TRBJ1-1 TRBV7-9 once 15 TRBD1 TGTGCCAGCAGCTCCCAGGGGGTTGGGAACACTGAAGCTTTCTTT CASSSQGVGNTEAFF
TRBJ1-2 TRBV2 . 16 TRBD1 TGTGCCAGCAGTGATACACAGGGGGCCGGCCTATATGGCTACACCTTC CASSDTQGAGLYGYTF
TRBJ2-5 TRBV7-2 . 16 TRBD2 TGTGCCAGCAGCTTAGCGCAAAGTAGCGGGACAGAGACCCAGTACTTC CASSLAQSSGTETQYF
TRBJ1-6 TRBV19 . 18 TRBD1 TGTGCCAGTAGTATAGCAGGGGGGAAAAGCTCCTATAATTCACCCCTCCACTTT CASSIAGGKSSYNSPLHF
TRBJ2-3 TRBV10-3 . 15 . TGTGCCATCAGTAATAGTCCCTCCTCCACAGATACGCAGTATTTT CAISNSPSSTDTQYF
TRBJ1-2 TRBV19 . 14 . TGTGCCAGTGCGAACAGGGTCCCTCCTTATGCCTACACCTTC CASANRVPPYAYTF
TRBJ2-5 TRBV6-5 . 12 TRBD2 TGTGCCAGCCGGGGGGTCCAAGAGACCCAGTACTTC CASRGVQETQYF
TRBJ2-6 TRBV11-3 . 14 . TGTGCCAGCAGCTACACCACTGGGGCCAACGTCCTGACTTTC CASSYTTGANVLTF
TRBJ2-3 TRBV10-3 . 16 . TGTGCCATCAGTGATCGACTTGCAGGGGGCACAGATACGCAGTATTTT CAISDRLAGGTDTQYF
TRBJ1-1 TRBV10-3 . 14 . TGTGCCAGCACTGGACAGACCGGTAGCACTGAAGCTTTCTTT CASTGQTGSTEAFF
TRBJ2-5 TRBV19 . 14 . TGTGCCAGTAGTATAGAAGCAGGGCCAGAGACCCAGTACTTC CASSIEAGPETQYF
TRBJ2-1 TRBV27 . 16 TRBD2 TGTGCCAGCAGCAGGACTAGCGGGAGACCCTACAATGAGCAGTTCTTC CASSRTSGRPYNEQFF
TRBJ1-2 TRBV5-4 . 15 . TGTGCCAGCACCTCGGAGGTCCGTAATAACTATGGCTACACCTTC CASTSEVRNNYGYTF
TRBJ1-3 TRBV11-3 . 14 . TGTGCCAGCAGCTTGGGGGCCCTCGGAAACACCATATATTTT CASSLGALGNTIYF
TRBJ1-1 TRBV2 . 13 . TGTGCCAGGGCGGGACGTAGGGGCACTGAAGCTTTCTTT CARAGRRGTEAFF
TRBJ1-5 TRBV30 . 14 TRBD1 TGTGCCTGGAGTCCTCCGACAGGGCTGCAGCCCCAGCATTTT CAWSPPTGLQPQHF
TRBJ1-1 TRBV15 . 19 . TGTGCCACCAGCAGAGATCTGGCAGGGGCCGCTTTAAGGAACACTGAAGCTTTCTTT CATSRDLAGAALRNTEAFF
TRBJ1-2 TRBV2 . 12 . TGTGCCAGCGTAGCCCCCGGGGGAGGCTACACCTTC CASVAPGGGYTF